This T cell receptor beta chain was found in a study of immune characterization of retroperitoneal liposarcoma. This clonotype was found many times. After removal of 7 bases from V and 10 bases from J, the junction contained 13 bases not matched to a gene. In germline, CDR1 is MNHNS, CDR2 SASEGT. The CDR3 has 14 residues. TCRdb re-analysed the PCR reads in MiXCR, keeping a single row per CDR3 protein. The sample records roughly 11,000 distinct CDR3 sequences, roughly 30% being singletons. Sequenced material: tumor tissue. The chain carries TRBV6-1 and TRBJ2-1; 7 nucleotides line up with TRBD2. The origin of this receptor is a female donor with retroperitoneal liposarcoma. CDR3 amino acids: CASTETSYPYEQFF. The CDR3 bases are TGTGCCAGCACCGAGACTAGCTACCCCTACGAGCAGTTCTTC.